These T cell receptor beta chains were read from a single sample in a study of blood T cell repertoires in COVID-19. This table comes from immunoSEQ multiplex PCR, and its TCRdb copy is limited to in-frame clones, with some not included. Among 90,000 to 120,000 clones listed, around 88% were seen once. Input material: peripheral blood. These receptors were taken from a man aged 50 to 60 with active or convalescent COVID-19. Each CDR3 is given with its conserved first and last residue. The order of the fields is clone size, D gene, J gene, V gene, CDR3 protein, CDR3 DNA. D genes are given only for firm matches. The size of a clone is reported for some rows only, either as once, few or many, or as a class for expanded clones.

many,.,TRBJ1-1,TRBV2,CASIVEYTEAFF,TGTGCCAGCATTGTGGAGTACACTGAAGCTTTCTTT
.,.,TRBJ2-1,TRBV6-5,CASRTQGNEQFF,TGTGCCAGCAGAACACAGGGAAATGAGCAGTTCTTC
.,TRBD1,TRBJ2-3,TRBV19,CASSILRTGGTDTQYF,TGTGCCAGTAGTATATTACGGACAGGGGGGACAGATACGCAGTATTTT
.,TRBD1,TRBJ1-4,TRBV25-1,CASSSTGALKLFF,TGTGCCAGCAGTTCGACAGGGGCACTAAAACTGTTTTTT
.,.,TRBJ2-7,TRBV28,CASRSQRGGSYEQYF,TGTGCCAGCAGATCGCAGCGAGGGGGATCCTACGAGCAGTACTTC
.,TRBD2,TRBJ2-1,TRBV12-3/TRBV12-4,CASSLLLAGDEFF,TGTGCCAGCAGTTTATTGCTAGCGGGAGACGAGTTCTTC
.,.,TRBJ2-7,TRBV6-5,CASSPREDEQYF,TGTGCCAGCAGCCCGAGGGAGGACGAGCAGTACTTC
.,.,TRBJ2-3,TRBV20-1,CSATGMQAQYF,TGCAGTGCTACCGGCATGCAGGCGCAGTATTTT
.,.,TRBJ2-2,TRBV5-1,CASSLRRDTGELFF,TGCGCCAGCAGCTTGAGGAGGGACACCGGGGAGCTGTTTTTT
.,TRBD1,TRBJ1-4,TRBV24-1,CATSETSDRGEKLFF,TGTGCCACCAGTGAAACATCAGACAGGGGGGAAAAACTGTTTTTT
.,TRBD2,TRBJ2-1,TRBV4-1,CASSQFTSEEQFF,TGCGCCAGCAGCCAGTTCACTAGCGAGGAGCAGTTCTTC
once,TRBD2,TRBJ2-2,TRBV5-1,CASSPGASGNTGELFF,TGCGCCAGCAGCCCGGGCGCTAGCGGTAACACCGGGGAGCTGTTTTTT
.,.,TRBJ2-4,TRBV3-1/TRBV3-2,CASSQDGQPLAKNIQYF,TGTGCCAGCAGCCAAGATGGACAGCCACTAGCCAAAAACATTCAGTACTTC
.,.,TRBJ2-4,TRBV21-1,CASSKAWDTLGVAKNIQYF,TGTGCCAGCAGCAAAGCCTGGGACACCCTAGGGGTGGCCAAAAACATTCAGTACTTC
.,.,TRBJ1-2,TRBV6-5,CASQKSSNYGYTF,TGTGCCAGCCAGAAGTCCTCCAACTATGGCTACACCTTC
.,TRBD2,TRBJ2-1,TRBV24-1,CATSSRLAGYNEQFF,TGTGCCACCAGTTCGCGGCTAGCGGGATACAATGAGCAGTTCTTC
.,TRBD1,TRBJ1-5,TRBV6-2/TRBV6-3,CASSYPYTGVSQPQHF,TGTGCCAGCAGTTACCCTTACACAGGGGTTAGTCAGCCCCAGCATTTT
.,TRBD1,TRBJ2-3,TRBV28,CASSRDRVNTQYF,TGTGCCAGCAGTAGAGACAGGGTAAATACGCAGTATTTT
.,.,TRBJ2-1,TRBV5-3,CASTGKDNEQFF,TGTGCCAGTACCGGGAAAGACAATGAGCAGTTCTTC
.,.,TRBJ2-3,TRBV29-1,CSVGGGAGNTDTQYF,TGCAGCGTGGGAGGTGGGGCAGGGAACACAGATACGCAGTATTTT
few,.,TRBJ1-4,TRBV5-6,CASSLLGGSMDEKLFF,TGTGCCAGCAGCTTGTTGGGGGGGTCGATGGATGAAAAACTGTTTTTT
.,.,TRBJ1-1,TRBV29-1,CSVAQYTEAFF,TGCAGCGTTGCACAGTACACTGAAGCTTTCTTT
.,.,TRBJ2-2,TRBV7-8,CASSFSYGTGELFF,TGTGCCAGCAGCTTTAGTTATGGCACCGGGGAGCTGTTTTTT
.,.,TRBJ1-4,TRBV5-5,CASRRYTTTNEKLFF,TGTGCCAGCAGGCGGTACACTACAACTAATGAAAAACTGTTTTTT
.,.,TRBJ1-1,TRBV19,CASSISGLYTEAFF,TGTGCCAGTAGTATCTCAGGGCTCTACACTGAAGCTTTCTTT
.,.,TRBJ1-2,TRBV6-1,CASSEGRGLLTNYGYTF,TGTGCCAGCAGTGAAGGAAGAGGGTTACTAACTAACTATGGCTACACCTTC
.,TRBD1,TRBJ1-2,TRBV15,CATSTRQGILSGYTF,TGTGCCACCAGCACTAGACAGGGCATTTTATCTGGCTACACCTTC
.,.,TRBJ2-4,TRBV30,CAFLYDRSSKNIQYF,TGTGCCTTCCTATACGACCGGAGCAGCAAAAACATTCAGTACTTC
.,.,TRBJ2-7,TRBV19,CASSTGAGEQYF,TGTGCCAGTAGTACAGGGGCAGGAGAGCAGTACTTC
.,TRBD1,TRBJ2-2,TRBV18,CASSARDRVAGELFF,TGTGCCAGCTCAGCCCGGGACAGGGTGGCCGGGGAGCTGTTTTTT
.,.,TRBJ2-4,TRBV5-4,CASSLDNVKNIQYF,TGTGCCAGCAGCTTGGATAATGTCAAAAACATTCAGTACTTC